The clone carrying this T cell receptor beta chain was picked up many times. Its antigen is still unknown. Each CDR3 protein gets one entry after TCRdb re-called the 5' RACE reads with MiXCR. The table has over 200,000 distinct CDR3 sequences, roughly a tenth seen once. These data originate in a study of CD8 T cells in ankylosing spondylitis. General study points: A TCR beta motif made of about 8 highly homologous variants seemed typical of ankylosing spondylitis blood.

Input material: blood, either unsorted or a sorted T cell fraction (not recorded which). This TCR was recovered from a male donor with ankylosing spondylitis or in good health (not recorded which).

The CDR3 DNA is TGCGCCAGCAGCTTGGACACGACTAGTTCCGGGGAGCTGTTTTTT. It yields the protein CASSLDTTSSGELFF. The chain couples TRBV5-1 to TRBJ2-2; the D gene is possibly TRBD2 (6 bases). Looked up from germline, CDR1 is SGHRS and CDR2 is YFSETQ. The length of the CDR3 is 15 residues. Trimming removed 0 bases at V and 6 bases at J, with 12 bases between.